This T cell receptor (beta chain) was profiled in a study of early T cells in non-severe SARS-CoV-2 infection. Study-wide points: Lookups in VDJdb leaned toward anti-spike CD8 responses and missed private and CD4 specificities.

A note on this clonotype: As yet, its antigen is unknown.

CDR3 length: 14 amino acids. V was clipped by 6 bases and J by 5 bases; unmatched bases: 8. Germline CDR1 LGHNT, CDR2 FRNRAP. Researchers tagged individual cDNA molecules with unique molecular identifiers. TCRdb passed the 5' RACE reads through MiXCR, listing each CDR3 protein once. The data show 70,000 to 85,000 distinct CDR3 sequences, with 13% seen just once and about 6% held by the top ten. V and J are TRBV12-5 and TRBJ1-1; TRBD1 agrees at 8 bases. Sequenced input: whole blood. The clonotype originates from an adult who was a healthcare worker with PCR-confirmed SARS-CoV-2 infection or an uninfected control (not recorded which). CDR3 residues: CASGLTGGRTEAFF. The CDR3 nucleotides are TGTGCTAGTGGCCTAACAGGGGGGAGGACTGAAGCTTTCTTT.